This is a list of T cell receptor beta chains from one sample in a study of blood T cell repertoires in COVID-19. Repertoires were generated with immunoSEQ multiplex PCR, while TCRdb's copy carries only in-frame clones and drops some. The sample shows around 100,000 clones, 84% of them seen only once. Sequenced input: peripheral blood. The receptors originated from a human donor in a cohort sampled during active COVID-19. The CDR3 runs from the conserved cysteine through the conserved F or W. The order of the fields is V gene, J gene, D gene, clone size, CDR3 DNA, CDR3 protein. The D gene is left open where the match is weak. A clone size is listed for some rows: how often the clone was seen (once, few, many), or a class if it is expanded.

v_gene: TRBV7-2
j_gene: TRBJ2-2
d_gene: TRBD2
abundance: -
CDR3nt: TGTGCCAGCAGCACCCCTAGCGGGGGTGCCGGGGAGCTGTTTTTT
CDR3aa: CASSTPSGGAGELFF

v_gene: TRBV10-3
j_gene: TRBJ2-7
d_gene: -
abundance: -
CDR3nt: TGTGCCATCAGTGAAGGGCAGGTAAGGGGCGAGCAGTACTTC
CDR3aa: CAISEGQVRGEQYF

v_gene: TRBV3-1/TRBV3-2
j_gene: TRBJ2-3
d_gene: TRBD2
abundance: once
CDR3nt: TGTGCCAGCAGCCAAGATGGAGCGGGAGTTAGAGATACGCAGTATTTT
CDR3aa: CASSQDGAGVRDTQYF

v_gene: TRBV10-3
j_gene: TRBJ1-6
d_gene: -
abundance: -
CDR3nt: TGTGCCATCAACCTTACAGGGAAACAGGATTCACCCCTCCACTTT
CDR3aa: CAINLTGKQDSPLHF

v_gene: TRBV10-2
j_gene: TRBJ1-5
d_gene: -
abundance: -
CDR3nt: TGCGCCAGCAGGGGGGGGGTAAGCGGGAATCAGCCCCAGCATTTT
CDR3aa: CASRGGVSGNQPQHF

v_gene: TRBV21-1
j_gene: TRBJ2-1
d_gene: -
abundance: -
CDR3nt: TGTGCCAGCAGCAAAGCGCTGGCCGGGACTAGCGGGAGGGGCAATGAGCAGTTCTTC
CDR3aa: CASSKALAGTSGRGNEQFF

v_gene: TRBV19
j_gene: TRBJ2-5
d_gene: -
abundance: -
CDR3nt: TGTGCCAGTAGTATAGGGGCTTGGAAGGAGACCCAGTACTTC
CDR3aa: CASSIGAWKETQYF

v_gene: TRBV9
j_gene: TRBJ1-1
d_gene: -
abundance: -
CDR3nt: TGTGCCAGCAGCGGAGGGAACATGGGCAACAAAGAAGCTTTCTTT
CDR3aa: CASSGGNMGNKEAFF

v_gene: TRBV10-3
j_gene: TRBJ1-1
d_gene: TRBD1
abundance: -
CDR3nt: TGTGCCATCAGTGAATCGGACAGGGGCACTGAAGCTTTCTTT
CDR3aa: CAISESDRGTEAFF

v_gene: TRBV4-3
j_gene: TRBJ1-1
d_gene: -
abundance: -
CDR3nt: TGCGCCAGCAGCCAAACGGGACTCAGGACTGAAGCTTTCTTT
CDR3aa: CASSQTGLRTEAFF

v_gene: TRBV18
j_gene: TRBJ2-1
d_gene: TRBD2
abundance: once
CDR3nt: TGTGCCAGCTCAACCACCAGCGGGGGGATAAATGAGCAGTTCTTC
CDR3aa: CASSTTSGGINEQFF

v_gene: TRBV21-1
j_gene: TRBJ2-3
d_gene: -
abundance: -
CDR3nt: TGTGCCAGCAGCAAAGGAGGACAGGCTACAGATACGCAGTATTTT
CDR3aa: CASSKGGQATDTQYF

v_gene: TRBV29-1
j_gene: TRBJ1-1
d_gene: TRBD1
abundance: few
CDR3nt: TGTGTGGCCGACAGGGACGCCACTGAAGCTTTCTTT
CDR3aa: CVADRDATEAFF

v_gene: TRBV29-1
j_gene: TRBJ2-1
d_gene: TRBD1
abundance: -
CDR3nt: TGCAGCCTTACGGGACAGGCCAACAATGAGCAGTTCTTC
CDR3aa: CSLTGQANNEQFF

v_gene: TRBV6-2/TRBV6-3
j_gene: TRBJ1-1
d_gene: -
abundance: -
CDR3nt: TGTGCCAGCAGTTATTCGGTGAACACTGAAGCTTTCTTT
CDR3aa: CASSYSVNTEAFF

v_gene: TRBV29-1
j_gene: TRBJ2-7
d_gene: -
abundance: few
CDR3nt: TGCAGCGGGGCCACAGCCGCCTACGAGCAGTACTTC
CDR3aa: CSGATAAYEQYF

v_gene: TRBV28
j_gene: TRBJ2-3
d_gene: -
abundance: once
CDR3nt: TGTGCCAGCAGTACAGGTCTCACAGATACGCAGTATTTT
CDR3aa: CASSTGLTDTQYF

v_gene: TRBV5-1
j_gene: TRBJ2-1
d_gene: -
abundance: -
CDR3nt: TGCGCCAGCAGCTTGGGAGGCAATGAGCAGTTCTTC
CDR3aa: CASSLGGNEQFF

v_gene: TRBV25-1
j_gene: TRBJ1-1
d_gene: -
abundance: -
CDR3nt: TGTGCCAGCACCCGATCTATAAACACTGAAGCTTTCTTT
CDR3aa: CASTRSINTEAFF

v_gene: TRBV19
j_gene: TRBJ1-3
d_gene: TRBD1
abundance: -
CDR3nt: TGTGCCAGTAGTATGACAGGGGACGGAAACACCATATATTTT
CDR3aa: CASSMTGDGNTIYF

v_gene: TRBV28
j_gene: TRBJ1-2
d_gene: TRBD1
abundance: -
CDR3nt: TGTGCCAGCACTCTGCAGGGGGAGTATGGCTACACCTTC
CDR3aa: CASTLQGEYGYTF

v_gene: TRBV7-9
j_gene: TRBJ1-2
d_gene: TRBD1
abundance: -
CDR3nt: TGTGCCAGCAGCACGAGGGACAGCCTAGGGGGCTACACCTTC
CDR3aa: CASSTRDSLGGYTF

v_gene: TRBV2
j_gene: TRBJ2-3
d_gene: -
abundance: -
CDR3nt: TGTGCCAGCAGTAAGGACTGGCAGGATACGCAGTATTTT
CDR3aa: CASSKDWQDTQYF

v_gene: TRBV19
j_gene: TRBJ1-1
d_gene: TRBD1
abundance: -
CDR3nt: TGTGCCAGTAGTACCCAGGGACAGCTGAACACTGAAGCTTTCTTT
CDR3aa: CASSTQGQLNTEAFF

v_gene: TRBV2
j_gene: TRBJ1-2
d_gene: -
abundance: -
CDR3nt: TGTGCCAGCGGAAAACAGGGTTTAGATGGCTACACCTTC
CDR3aa: CASGKQGLDGYTF

v_gene: TRBV21-1
j_gene: TRBJ2-5
d_gene: -
abundance: once
CDR3nt: TGTGCCAGCAGCAAAGGGAAGGCGGACTTC
CDR3aa: CASSKGKADF

v_gene: TRBV7-9
j_gene: TRBJ1-6
d_gene: TRBD1
abundance: -
CDR3nt: TGTGCCAGCAGCCCAACTGGACAGGGTAATTCACCCCTCCACTTT
CDR3aa: CASSPTGQGNSPLHF

v_gene: TRBV28
j_gene: TRBJ2-1
d_gene: -
abundance: -
CDR3nt: TGTGCCAGCCTCTTATACAATGAGCAGTTCTTC
CDR3aa: CASLLYNEQFF

v_gene: TRBV3-1/TRBV3-2
j_gene: TRBJ2-1
d_gene: TRBD1
abundance: -
CDR3nt: TGTGCCAGCAGCCCGACAGGGGGCCGTTACAATGAGCAGTTCTTC
CDR3aa: CASSPTGGRYNEQFF

v_gene: TRBV6-1
j_gene: TRBJ2-3
d_gene: -
abundance: -
CDR3nt: TGTGCCAGCAGTGAATTTCCTAGCACAGATACGCAGTATTTT
CDR3aa: CASSEFPSTDTQYF

v_gene: TRBV24-1
j_gene: TRBJ2-5
d_gene: TRBD2
abundance: -
CDR3nt: TGTGCCACCAGTGATCTAGGACTAGCGGGACAAGAGACCCAGTACTTC
CDR3aa: CATSDLGLAGQETQYF

v_gene: TRBV6-1
j_gene: TRBJ2-7
d_gene: TRBD2
abundance: -
CDR3nt: TGTGCCAGCAGTGATATAGCGGGAGGGCCCTACGAGCAGTACTTC
CDR3aa: CASSDIAGGPYEQYF

v_gene: TRBV7-9
j_gene: TRBJ2-5
d_gene: TRBD1
abundance: -
CDR3nt: TGTGCCAGCAGCTTATTTTCCACCTACAGGGGTCGAGAGACCCAGTACTTC
CDR3aa: CASSLFSTYRGRETQYF

v_gene: TRBV7-9
j_gene: TRBJ2-2
d_gene: TRBD1
abundance: -
CDR3nt: TGTGCCAGCAGCCCACAGGGGGCTCGAAGCGGGGAGCTGTTTTTT
CDR3aa: CASSPQGARSGELFF

v_gene: TRBV5-4
j_gene: TRBJ2-7
d_gene: TRBD1
abundance: few
CDR3nt: TGTGCCAGCAGCCTGGGACAGGAATACCACGAGCAGTACTTC
CDR3aa: CASSLGQEYHEQYF

v_gene: TRBV12-3/TRBV12-4
j_gene: TRBJ2-5
d_gene: TRBD1
abundance: -
CDR3nt: TGTGCCAGCAGTTTAAACAGGGGAGAGACCCAGTACTTC
CDR3aa: CASSLNRGETQYF

v_gene: TRBV19
j_gene: TRBJ2-3
d_gene: -
abundance: -
CDR3nt: TGTGCCAGTAGCCGTCGGGATACGCAGTATTTT
CDR3aa: CASSRRDTQYF

v_gene: TRBV12-3/TRBV12-4
j_gene: TRBJ1-2
d_gene: -
abundance: -
CDR3nt: TGTGCCAGCACCGTTGGGCAGGGTCGAGGCTACACCTTC
CDR3aa: CASTVGQGRGYTF

v_gene: TRBV7-3
j_gene: TRBJ2-1
d_gene: TRBD2
abundance: -
CDR3nt: TGTGCCAGCAGCTTAGGCGGGGGTAGGAGGAATGAGCAGTTCTTC
CDR3aa: CASSLGGGRRNEQFF

v_gene: TRBV11-2
j_gene: TRBJ2-3
d_gene: TRBD2
abundance: -
CDR3nt: TGTGCCAGCAGCTTCACTAGCGGGGGGAGCACAGATACGCAGTATTTT
CDR3aa: CASSFTSGGSTDTQYF

v_gene: TRBV11-1
j_gene: TRBJ1-1
d_gene: -
abundance: -
CDR3nt: TGTGCCAGCAGCTCGCGGTCTCAGACGAACACTGAAGCTTTCTTT
CDR3aa: CASSSRSQTNTEAFF

v_gene: TRBV1
j_gene: TRBJ2-2
d_gene: -
abundance: -
CDR3nt: TGCACCAGCAGCCAAGATGGGACTAGCGGGAGAGGTACCGGGGAGCTGTTTTTT
CDR3aa: CTSSQDGTSGRGTGELFF

v_gene: TRBV7-2
j_gene: TRBJ1-3
d_gene: -
abundance: -
CDR3nt: TGTGCCAGCAGCGAACAAAGAAACACCATATATTTT
CDR3aa: CASSEQRNTIYF

v_gene: TRBV5-5
j_gene: TRBJ1-3
d_gene: -
abundance: -
CDR3nt: TGTGCCAGCAGCTTCCAGGTGTCTGGAAACACCATATATTTT
CDR3aa: CASSFQVSGNTIYF

v_gene: TRBV15
j_gene: TRBJ2-1
d_gene: -
abundance: -
CDR3nt: TGTGCCACCAGCAGAGGAGGCAGATTGAGCTCCTACAATGAGCAGTTCTTC
CDR3aa: CATSRGGRLSSYNEQFF

v_gene: TRBV27
j_gene: TRBJ1-2
d_gene: -
abundance: -
CDR3nt: TGTGCCAGCAGCCAATCGCCGATTCCCGACAGCGCCTATGGCTACACCTTC
CDR3aa: CASSQSPIPDSAYGYTF

v_gene: TRBV2
j_gene: TRBJ2-2
d_gene: TRBD1
abundance: -
CDR3nt: TGTGCCAGCAGTCTCAGGGGGCCGAACACCGGGGAGCTGTTTTTT
CDR3aa: CASSLRGPNTGELFF

v_gene: TRBV28
j_gene: TRBJ2-2
d_gene: TRBD2
abundance: -
CDR3nt: TGTGCCAGACAATCATTCCGGCGACTAGCGGTAACCGGGGAGCTGTTTTTT
CDR3aa: CARQSFRRLAVTGELFF

v_gene: TRBV25-1
j_gene: TRBJ1-5
d_gene: -
abundance: -
CDR3nt: TGTGCCAGCAGTGAATCAGGGCCCGGCAATCAGCCCCAGCATTTT
CDR3aa: CASSESGPGNQPQHF

v_gene: TRBV5-1
j_gene: TRBJ1-6
d_gene: -
abundance: -
CDR3nt: TGCGCCAGCAGCTTGATGGGGAGCTATACTTCACCCCTCCACTTT
CDR3aa: CASSLMGSYTSPLHF

v_gene: TRBV9
j_gene: TRBJ1-1
d_gene: -
abundance: few
CDR3nt: TGTGCCAGCAGCGTAGGGGCGGGGACCGACACTGAAGCTTTCTTT
CDR3aa: CASSVGAGTDTEAFF

v_gene: TRBV6-5
j_gene: TRBJ1-4
d_gene: TRBD1
abundance: -
CDR3nt: TGTGCCACGACCGGGACAGCAACTAATGAAAAACTGTTTTTT
CDR3aa: CATTGTATNEKLFF

v_gene: TRBV2
j_gene: TRBJ1-2
d_gene: -
abundance: few
CDR3nt: TGTGCCAGCAGCTCGGGAGCTAACTATGGCTACACCTTC
CDR3aa: CASSSGANYGYTF

v_gene: TRBV28
j_gene: TRBJ1-5
d_gene: TRBD1
abundance: -
CDR3nt: TGTGCCAGCAGTGAAAGTCTGCAGGGGGGGCCCCAGCATTTT
CDR3aa: CASSESLQGGPQHF

v_gene: TRBV10-3
j_gene: TRBJ2-6
d_gene: TRBD1
abundance: -
CDR3nt: TGTGCCATCAGTGAGTCAGGACAGGGGTTCTCTGGGGCCAACGTCCTGACTTTC
CDR3aa: CAISESGQGFSGANVLTF

v_gene: TRBV6-2/TRBV6-3
j_gene: TRBJ2-7
d_gene: -
abundance: few
CDR3nt: TGTGCCAGCAGCGGCCCGTCTCTTACAGGCTCCTACGAGCAGTACTTC
CDR3aa: CASSGPSLTGSYEQYF

v_gene: TRBV3-1/TRBV3-2
j_gene: TRBJ2-1
d_gene: -
abundance: -
CDR3nt: TGTGCCAGCAGCCACCGCAATGAGCAGTTCTTC
CDR3aa: CASSHRNEQFF

v_gene: TRBV11-2
j_gene: TRBJ1-3
d_gene: -
abundance: -
CDR3nt: TGTGCCAGCAGCTTAGAAAGCGGGTACTCTGGAAACACCATATATTTT
CDR3aa: CASSLESGYSGNTIYF

v_gene: TRBV6-2/TRBV6-3
j_gene: TRBJ2-5
d_gene: TRBD2
abundance: once
CDR3nt: TGTGCCAGCAGTTACCTAGCGGGAGCCCAAGAGACCCAGTACTTC
CDR3aa: CASSYLAGAQETQYF

v_gene: TRBV25-1
j_gene: TRBJ1-2
d_gene: TRBD1
abundance: -
CDR3nt: TGTGCCAGCAGTGAGCCAACAACAGGGGCTAACTATGGCTACACCTTC
CDR3aa: CASSEPTTGANYGYTF